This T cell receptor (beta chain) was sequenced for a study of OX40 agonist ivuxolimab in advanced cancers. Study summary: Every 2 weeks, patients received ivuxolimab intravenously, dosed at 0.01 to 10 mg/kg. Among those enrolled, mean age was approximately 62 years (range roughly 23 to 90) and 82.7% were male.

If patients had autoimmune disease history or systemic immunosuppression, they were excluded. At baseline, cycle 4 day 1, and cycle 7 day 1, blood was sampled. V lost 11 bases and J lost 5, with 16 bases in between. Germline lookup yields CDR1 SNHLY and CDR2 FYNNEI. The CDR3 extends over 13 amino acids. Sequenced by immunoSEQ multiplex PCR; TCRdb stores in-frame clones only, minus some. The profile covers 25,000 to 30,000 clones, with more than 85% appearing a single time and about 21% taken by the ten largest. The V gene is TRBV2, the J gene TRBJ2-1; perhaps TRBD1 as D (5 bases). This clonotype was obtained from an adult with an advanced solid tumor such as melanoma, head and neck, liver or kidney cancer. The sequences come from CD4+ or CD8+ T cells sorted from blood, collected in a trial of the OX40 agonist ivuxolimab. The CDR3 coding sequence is TGTGCCTCCCAGGCAGGGTGGGACAATGAGCAGTTCTTC. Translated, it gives CASQAGWDNEQFF.